This record covers a single T cell receptor (beta chain). Per the authors' pipeline: Estimates of nucleated cell counts were drawn from the amplification of reference gene primers. TCRdb keeps only in-frame clones here, not all; method: immunoSEQ multiplex PCR. D and trimming were read from the DNA, whereas the V and J calls and clone size are those reported in that table. The table includes tens of thousands of clones, about 89% detected once. This sample stems from a study of blood T cell repertoires in COVID-19. The sample taken for sequencing was peripheral blood. This clonotype was sampled from a human donor with acute or convalescent COVID-19. The donor label of this sample is uncertain.

The CDR3 reads CASSVDAGTNTGELFF. In nucleotides, the CDR3 is TGTGCCAGCAGCGTAGATGCAGGGACGAACACCGGGGAGCTGTTTTTT. This sequence joins TRBV9 and TRBJ2-2, with a possible D match to TRBD1 (5 bases). Trimming removed 0 bases at V and 0 bases at J, with 9 bases between. The CDR3 spans 16 residues. From germline, CDR1 is SGDLS and CDR2 YYNGEE.